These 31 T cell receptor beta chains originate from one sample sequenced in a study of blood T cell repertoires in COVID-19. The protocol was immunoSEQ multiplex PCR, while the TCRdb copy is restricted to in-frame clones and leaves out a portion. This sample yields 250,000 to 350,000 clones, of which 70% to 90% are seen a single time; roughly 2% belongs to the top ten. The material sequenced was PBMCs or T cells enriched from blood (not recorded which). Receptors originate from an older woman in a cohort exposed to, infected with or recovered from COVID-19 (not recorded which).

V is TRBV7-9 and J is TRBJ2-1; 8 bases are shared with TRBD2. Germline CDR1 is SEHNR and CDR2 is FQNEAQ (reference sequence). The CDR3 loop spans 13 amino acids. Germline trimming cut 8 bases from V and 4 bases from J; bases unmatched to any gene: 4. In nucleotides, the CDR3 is TGTGCCAGCCAAGCGGGGGTATACAATGAGCAGTTCTTC. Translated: CASQAGVYNEQFF.

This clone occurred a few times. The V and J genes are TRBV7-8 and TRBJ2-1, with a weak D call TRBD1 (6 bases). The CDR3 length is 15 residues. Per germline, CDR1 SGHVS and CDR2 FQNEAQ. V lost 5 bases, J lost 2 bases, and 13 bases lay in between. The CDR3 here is CASSTGMPTYNEQFF. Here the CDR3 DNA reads TGTGCCAGCAGCACAGGGATGCCAACCTACAATGAGCAGTTCTTC.

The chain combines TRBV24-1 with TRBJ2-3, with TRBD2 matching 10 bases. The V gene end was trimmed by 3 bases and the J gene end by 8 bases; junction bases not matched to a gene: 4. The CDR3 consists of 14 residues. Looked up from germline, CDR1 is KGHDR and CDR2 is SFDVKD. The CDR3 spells CATSDGLAAATQYF. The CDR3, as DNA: TGTGCCACCAGTGATGGACTAGCGGCAGCTACGCAGTATTTT.

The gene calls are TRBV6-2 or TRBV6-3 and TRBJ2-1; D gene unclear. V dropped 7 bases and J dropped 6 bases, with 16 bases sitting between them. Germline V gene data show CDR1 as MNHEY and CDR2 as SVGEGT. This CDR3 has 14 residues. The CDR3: CASTPAGRINEQFF. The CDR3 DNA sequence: TGTGCCAGCACCCCTGCCGGCAGGATCAATGAGCAGTTCTTC.

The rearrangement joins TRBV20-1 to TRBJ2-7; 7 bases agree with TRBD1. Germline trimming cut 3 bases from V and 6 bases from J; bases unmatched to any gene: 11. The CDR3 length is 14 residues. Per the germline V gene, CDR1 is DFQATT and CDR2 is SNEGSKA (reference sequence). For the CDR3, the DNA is TGCAGTGCTAGTAGTATGGACAGGTACTCCGAGCAGTACTTC. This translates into CSASSMDRYSEQYF.

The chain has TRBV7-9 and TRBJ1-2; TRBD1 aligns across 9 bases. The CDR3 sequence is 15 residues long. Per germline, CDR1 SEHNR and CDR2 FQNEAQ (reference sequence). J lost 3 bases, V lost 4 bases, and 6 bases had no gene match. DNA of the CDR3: TGTGCCAGCAGCTCTGGGACAGGGTTTCACTATGGCTACACCTTC. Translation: CASSSGTGFHYGYTF.

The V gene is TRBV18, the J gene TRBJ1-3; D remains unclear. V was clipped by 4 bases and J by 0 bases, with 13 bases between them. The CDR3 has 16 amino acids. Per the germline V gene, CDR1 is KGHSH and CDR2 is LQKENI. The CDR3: CASSLRGESSGNTIYF. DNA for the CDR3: TGTGCCAGCTCACTTCGGGGAGAGAGCTCTGGAAACACCATATATTTT.

CDR3 sequence: CASSPRASGSSYEQYF. The CDR3 DNA reads as TGTGCCAGCAGCCCCCGGGCTAGCGGTTCCTCCTACGAGCAGTACTTC. The chain couples TRBV5-4 to TRBJ2-7; 7 positions match TRBD2. The ends lost 4 bases at V and 0 bases at J; junction bases unmatched: 10. Germline values: CDR1 SGHNT, CDR2 YYREEE (reference sequence). The CDR3 covers 16 residues.

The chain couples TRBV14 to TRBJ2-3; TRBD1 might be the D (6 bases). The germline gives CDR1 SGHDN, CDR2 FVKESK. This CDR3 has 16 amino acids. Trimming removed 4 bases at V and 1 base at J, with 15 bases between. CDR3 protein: CASSLITGMGTDTQYF. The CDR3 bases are TGTGCCAGCAGCCTTATTACAGGGATGGGCACAGATACGCAGTATTTT.

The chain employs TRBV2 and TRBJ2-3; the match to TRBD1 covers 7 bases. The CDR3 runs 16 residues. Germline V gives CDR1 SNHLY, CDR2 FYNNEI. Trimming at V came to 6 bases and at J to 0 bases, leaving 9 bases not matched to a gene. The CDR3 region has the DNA TGTGCCAGCAGGGACCTTGGGACAGCTAGCACAGATACGCAGTATTTT. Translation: CASRDLGTASTDTQYF.

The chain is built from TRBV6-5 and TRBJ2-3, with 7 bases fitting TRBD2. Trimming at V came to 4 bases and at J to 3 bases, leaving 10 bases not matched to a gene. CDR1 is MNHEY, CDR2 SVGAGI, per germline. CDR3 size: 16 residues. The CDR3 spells CASSLWLGGKTDTQYF. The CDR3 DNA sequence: TGTGCCAGCAGTTTGTGGTTGGGGGGGAAAACAGATACGCAGTATTTT.

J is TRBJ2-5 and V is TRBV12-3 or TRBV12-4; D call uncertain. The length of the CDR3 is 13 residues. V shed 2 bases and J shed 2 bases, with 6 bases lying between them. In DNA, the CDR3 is TGTGCCAGCAGTTTAAGCAGGCAAGAGACCCAGTACTTC. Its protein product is CASSLSRQETQYF.

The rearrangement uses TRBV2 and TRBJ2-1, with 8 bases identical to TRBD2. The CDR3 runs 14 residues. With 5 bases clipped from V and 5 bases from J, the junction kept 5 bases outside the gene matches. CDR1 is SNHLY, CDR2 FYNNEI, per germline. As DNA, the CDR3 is TGTGCCAGCAGTATGGGACTAGATAACAATGAGCAGTTCTTC. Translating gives CASSMGLDNNEQFF.

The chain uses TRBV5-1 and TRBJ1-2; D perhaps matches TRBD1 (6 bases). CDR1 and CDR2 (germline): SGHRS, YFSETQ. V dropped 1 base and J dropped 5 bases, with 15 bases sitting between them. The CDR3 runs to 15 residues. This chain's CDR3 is CASSLSGAPLYGYTF. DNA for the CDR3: TGCGCCAGCAGCTTGTCAGGGGCCCCTCTATATGGCTACACCTTC.

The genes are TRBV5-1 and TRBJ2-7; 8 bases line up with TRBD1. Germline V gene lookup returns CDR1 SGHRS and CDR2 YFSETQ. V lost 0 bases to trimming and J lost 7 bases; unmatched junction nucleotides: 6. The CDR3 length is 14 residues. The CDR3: CASSLVQGGTEQYF. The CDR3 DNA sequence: TGCGCCAGCAGCTTGGTACAGGGGGGTACTGAGCAGTACTTC.

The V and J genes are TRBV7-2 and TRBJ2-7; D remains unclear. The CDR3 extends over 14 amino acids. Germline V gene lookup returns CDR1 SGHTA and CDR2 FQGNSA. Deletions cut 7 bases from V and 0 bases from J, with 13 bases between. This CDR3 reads CASKGQRSSYEQYF. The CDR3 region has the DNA TGTGCCAGCAAAGGCCAAAGGAGCTCCTACGAGCAGTACTTC.

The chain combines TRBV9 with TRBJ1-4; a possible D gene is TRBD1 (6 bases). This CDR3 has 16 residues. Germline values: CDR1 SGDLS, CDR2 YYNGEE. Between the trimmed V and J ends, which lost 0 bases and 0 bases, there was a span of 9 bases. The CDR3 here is CASSVEQGATNEKLFF. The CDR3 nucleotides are TGTGCCAGCAGCGTAGAACAGGGCGCAACTAATGAAAAACTGTTTTTT. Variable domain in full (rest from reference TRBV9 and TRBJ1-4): DSGVTQTPKHLITATGQRVTLRCSPRSGDLSVYWYQQSLDQGLQFLIQYYNGEERAKGNILERFSAQQFPDLHSELNLSSLELGDSALYFCASSVEQGATNEKLFFGSGTQLSVL.

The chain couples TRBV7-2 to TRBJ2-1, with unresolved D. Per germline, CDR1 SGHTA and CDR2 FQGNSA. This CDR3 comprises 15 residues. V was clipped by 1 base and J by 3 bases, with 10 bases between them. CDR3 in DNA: TGTGCCAGCAGCTTAGGTCCAGTCAGCTACAATGAGCAGTTCTTC. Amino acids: CASSLGPVSYNEQFF.

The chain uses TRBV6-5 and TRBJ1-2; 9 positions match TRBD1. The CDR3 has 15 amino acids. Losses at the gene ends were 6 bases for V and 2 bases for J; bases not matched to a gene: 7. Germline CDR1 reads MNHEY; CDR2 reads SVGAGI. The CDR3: CASSPGQGYNYGYTF. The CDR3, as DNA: TGTGCCAGCAGCCCCGGACAGGGGTACAACTATGGCTACACCTTC.

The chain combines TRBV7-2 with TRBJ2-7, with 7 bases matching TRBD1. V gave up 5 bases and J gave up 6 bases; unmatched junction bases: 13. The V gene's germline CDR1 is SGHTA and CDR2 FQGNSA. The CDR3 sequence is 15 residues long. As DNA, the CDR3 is TGTGCCAGCAGCACGGGACAGACTATCATGCGCGAGCAGTACTTC. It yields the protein CASSTGQTIMREQYF.

CDR3 region: CASSIEAGSGRARATQYF. CDR3 DNA sequence: TGTGCCAGTAGTATTGAGGCAGGTAGCGGGAGGGCCAGGGCAACGCAGTATTTT. J is TRBJ2-3 and V is TRBV19, with 11 bases fitting TRBD2. This CDR3 region has 18 residues. From germline, CDR1 is LNHDA and CDR2 SQIVND (reference sequence). Trimming took 3 bases from V and 9 from J; bases not matched to a gene: 17.

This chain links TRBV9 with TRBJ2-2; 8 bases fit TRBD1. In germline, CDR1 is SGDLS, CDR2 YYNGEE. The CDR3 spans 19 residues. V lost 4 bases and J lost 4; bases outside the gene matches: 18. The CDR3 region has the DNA TGTGCCAGCAGCCCGGGACGACGGACAGGGAGTGGGAGCACCGGGGAGCTGTTTTTT. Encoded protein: CASSPGRRTGSGSTGELFF.

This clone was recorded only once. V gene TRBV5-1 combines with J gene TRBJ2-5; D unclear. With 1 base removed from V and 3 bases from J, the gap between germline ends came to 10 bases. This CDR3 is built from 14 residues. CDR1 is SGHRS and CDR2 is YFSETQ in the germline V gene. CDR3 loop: CASSLQAAKETQYF. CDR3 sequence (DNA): TGCGCCAGCAGCTTGCAGGCAGCCAAAGAGACCCAGTACTTC.

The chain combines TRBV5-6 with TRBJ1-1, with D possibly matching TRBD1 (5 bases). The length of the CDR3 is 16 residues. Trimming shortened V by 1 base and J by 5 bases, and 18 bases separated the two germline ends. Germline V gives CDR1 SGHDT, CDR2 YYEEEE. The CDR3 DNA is TGTGCCAGCAGCTTGTTTTCAGGGATAGTTGGGACTGAAGCTTTCTTT. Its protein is CASSLFSGIVGTEAFF. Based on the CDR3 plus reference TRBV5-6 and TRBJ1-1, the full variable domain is DAGVTQSPTHLIKTRGQQVTLRCSPKSGHDTVSWYQQALGQGPQFIFQYYEEEERQRGNFPDRFSGHQFPNYSSELNVNALLLGDSALYLCASSLFSGIVGTEAFFGQGTRLTVV.

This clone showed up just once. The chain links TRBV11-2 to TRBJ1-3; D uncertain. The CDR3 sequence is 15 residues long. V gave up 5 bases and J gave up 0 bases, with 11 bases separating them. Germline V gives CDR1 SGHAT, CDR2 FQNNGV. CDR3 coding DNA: TGTGCCAGCAGCCCGGACTACAGCTCTGGAAACACCATATATTTT. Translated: CASSPDYSSGNTIYF.

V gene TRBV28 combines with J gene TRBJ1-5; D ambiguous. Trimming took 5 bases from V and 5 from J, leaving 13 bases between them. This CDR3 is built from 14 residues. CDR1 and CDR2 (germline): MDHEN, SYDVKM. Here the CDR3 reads CASSPIRRDQPQHF. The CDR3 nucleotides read TGTGCCAGCAGTCCAATCCGTCGGGATCAGCCCCAGCATTTT.

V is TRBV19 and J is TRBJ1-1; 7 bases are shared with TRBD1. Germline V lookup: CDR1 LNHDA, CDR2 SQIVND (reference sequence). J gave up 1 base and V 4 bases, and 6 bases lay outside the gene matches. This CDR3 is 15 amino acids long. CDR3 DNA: TGTGCCAGTAGTACGGGGGGGACAGAGAACACTGAAGCTTTCTTT. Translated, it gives CASSTGGTENTEAFF.

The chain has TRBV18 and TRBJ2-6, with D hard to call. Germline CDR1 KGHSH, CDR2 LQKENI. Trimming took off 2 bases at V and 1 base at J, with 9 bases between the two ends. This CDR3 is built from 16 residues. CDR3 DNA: TGTGCCAGCTCACCAGGGCCAGAGTCTGGGGCCAACGTCCTGACTTTC. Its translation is CASSPGPESGANVLTF.

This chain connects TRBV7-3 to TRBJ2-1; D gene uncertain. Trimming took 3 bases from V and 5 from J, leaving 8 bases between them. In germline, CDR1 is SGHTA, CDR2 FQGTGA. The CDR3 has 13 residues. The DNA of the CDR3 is TGTGCCAGCAGCTTCCGCGGAGACAATGAGCAGTTCTTC. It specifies CASSFRGDNEQFF.

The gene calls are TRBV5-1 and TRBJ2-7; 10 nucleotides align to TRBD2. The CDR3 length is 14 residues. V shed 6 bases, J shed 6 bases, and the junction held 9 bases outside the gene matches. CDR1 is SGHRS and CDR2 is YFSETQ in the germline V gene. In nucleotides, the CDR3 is TGCGCCAGCAAACCGGCTAGCGGGAGTATCGAGCAGTACTTC. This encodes CASKPASGSIEQYF.

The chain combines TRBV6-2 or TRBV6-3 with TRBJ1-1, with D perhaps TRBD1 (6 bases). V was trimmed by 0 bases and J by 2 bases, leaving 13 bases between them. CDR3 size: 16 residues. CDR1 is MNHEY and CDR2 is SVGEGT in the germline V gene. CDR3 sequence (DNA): TGTGCCAGCAGTTACTCCCCGACAGGTATTAACACTGAAGCTTTCTTT. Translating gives CASSYSPTGINTEAFF.